These 21 T cell receptor beta chains originate from one sample sequenced in a study of cytomegalovirus exposure and HLA in healthy donors. Researchers ran the PCR with 60 Vbeta and 13 Jbeta primers. Using immunoSEQ multiplex PCR, the repertoire was profiled, and TCRdb retains in-frame clones only, with some absent. The repertoire holds 99,000 or so clones, 83% seen once, with about 6.3% in the top ten. Sequenced input: PBMCs. The receptors were sampled from a man aged 18 to 29 in good health and CMV-seronegative.

The V gene is TRBV25-1, the J gene TRBJ1-2; TRBD1 matches at 10 bases. Germline V gene data show CDR1 as MGHDK and CDR2 as SYGVNS. The CDR3 is 13 amino acids. Trimming removed 6 bases from V and 7 bases from J; junction bases left unmatched: 5. CDR3 sequence reads: CASSSGQGIGYTF. The CDR3 nucleotides are TGTGCCAGCAGCTCGGGACAGGGGATTGGCTACACCTTC.

As DNA, the CDR3 is TGTGCCAGCAGACCCCCATGGGGGCTCGGCTACACCTTC. Translation: CASRPPWGLGYTF. The V call is TRBV5-8, the J call TRBJ1-2; maybe TRBD1 (6 bases). In germline, CDR1 is SGHTS, CDR2 YDEGEE. V was clipped by 5 bases and J by 8 bases, with 16 bases between them. The CDR3 covers 13 residues.

For the CDR3, the DNA is TGTGCCAGCAGGATGGGGCAGGACACTGAAGCTTTCTTT. Translating gives CASRMGQDTEAFF. The gene calls are TRBV2 and TRBJ1-1, with D perhaps TRBD1 (5 bases). The germline V gene has CDR1 SNHLY and CDR2 FYNNEI. The CDR3 covers 13 residues. Trimming took off 6 bases at V and 3 bases at J, with 11 bases between the two ends.

The chain is built from TRBV7-9 and TRBJ2-1, with a weak D call TRBD1 (6 bases). V gave up 1 base and J gave up 5 bases, with 15 bases separating them. Germline V gives CDR1 SEHNR, CDR2 FQNEAQ (reference sequence). CDR3 length: 16 residues. In DNA, the CDR3 is TGTGCCAGCAGCTTAGACTCAGGGGCTCACAACAATGAGCAGTTCTTC. Translating gives CASSLDSGAHNNEQFF.

This sequence joins TRBV27 and TRBJ2-1; 13 bases line up with TRBD2. The length of the CDR3 is 17 residues. Germline-derived CDR1 and CDR2 are MNHEY and SMNVEV (reference sequence). The V and J ends lost 2 bases and 7 bases, in that order; junction bases with no gene match: 8. The CDR3 here is CASSLILAGGPGNEQFF. Written as DNA, the CDR3 is TGTGCCAGCAGTTTAATACTAGCGGGAGGGCCAGGGAATGAGCAGTTCTTC.

The genes are TRBV11-3 and TRBJ2-5, with 14 bases matching TRBD2. V lost 5 bases, J lost 0 bases, and 11 bases stayed unmatched. The germline V gene encodes CDR1 SGHNT and CDR2 YENEEA. There are 19 residues in the CDR3. The chain's CDR3 is CASSQTIRLAGGNQETQYF. The CDR3 DNA follows: TGTGCCAGCAGCCAGACTATCCGACTAGCGGGAGGGAACCAAGAGACCCAGTACTTC.

V and J are TRBV6-1 and TRBJ2-7; D unclear. The CDR3 length is 11 residues. The ends were cut back, 5 bases at V and 7 bases at J, with 9 bases in the middle. Germline CDR1 and CDR2: MNHNS and SASEGT. The CDR3 region is CASSSRREQYF. CDR3 DNA: TGTGCCAGCAGTTCCCGCCGGGAGCAGTACTTC.

This clone was seen just once. The chain has TRBV27 and TRBJ1-1; D unresolved. Trimming cost V 5 bases and J 4 bases, with 17 bases left between them. Germline-derived CDR1 and CDR2 are MNHEY and SMNVEV (reference sequence). The length of the CDR3 is 15 residues. The CDR3 sequence is CASSPWADGSTEAFF. The CDR3 DNA sequence: TGTGCCAGCAGTCCGTGGGCAGATGGGAGCACTGAAGCTTTCTTT.

The V gene is TRBV7-2, the J gene TRBJ1-1, with D perhaps TRBD1 (5 bases). V shed 4 bases and J shed 0 bases, with 15 bases lying between them. CDR1 is SGHTA, CDR2 FQGNSA, per germline. The length of the CDR3 is 16 residues. The CDR3, as DNA: TGTGCCAGCAGCTCCCGCGACAGACCTATGAACACTGAAGCTTTCTTT. Protein sequence: CASSSRDRPMNTEAFF.

A single count supports this clone. The chain uses TRBV9 and TRBJ2-2; possibly TRBD2 for D (7 bases). Per germline, CDR1 SGDLS and CDR2 YYNGEE. The CDR3 sequence is 15 residues long. Trimming took 2 bases from V and 4 from J, leaving 12 bases between them. DNA of the CDR3: TGTGCCAGCAGCGTGGGGGGGCGAGTCACCGGGGAGCTGTTTTTT. It codes for CASSVGGRVTGELFF. Supplemented by reference TRBV9 and TRBJ2-2, the full variable domain reads DSGVTQTPKHLITATGQRVTLRCSPRSGDLSVYWYQQSLDQGLQFLIQYYNGEERAKGNILERFSAQQFPDLHSELNLSSLELGDSALYFCASSVGGRVTGELFFGEGSRLTVL.

The CDR3 DNA follows: TGTGCCAGCACCGAGTATGAAAAATACAATGAGCAGTTCTTC. It is translated as CASTEYEKYNEQFF. V is TRBV9 and J is TRBJ2-1; D gene unclear. The CDR3 spans 14 residues. Germline lookup yields CDR1 SGDLS and CDR2 YYNGEE. V lost 6 bases and J 4 bases, leaving 14 bases between the germline ends.

The chain employs TRBV7-6 and TRBJ2-2; possibly TRBD2 for D (6 bases). V lost 5 bases and J lost 4, with 14 bases in between. CDR1 SGHVS and CDR2 FNYEAQ come from the germline V gene. CDR3 length: 15 residues. This CDR3 is CASSPGGPGTGELFF. In nucleotides, the CDR3 is TGTGCCAGCAGCCCAGGAGGGCCGGGCACCGGGGAGCTGTTTTTT.

The chain is built from TRBV5-6 and TRBJ1-2; 8 bases are a match to TRBD1. CDR3 length: 13 residues. The J segment lost 8 bases and the V segment lost 1 base, leaving 4 bases of the junction unmatched. The germline gives CDR1 SGHDT, CDR2 YYEEEE. CDR3 in DNA: TGTGCCAGCAGCTTGTCGACAGGGGTCGGCTACACCTTC. It yields the protein CASSLSTGVGYTF.

This chain joins TRBV28 and TRBJ2-2; possible D gene TRBD2, 5 bases. Trimming removed 3 bases from V and 6 bases from J, with 14 bases in between. Germline V gene lookup returns CDR1 MDHEN and CDR2 SYDVKM. The CDR3 is 15 residues long. In DNA, the CDR3 is TGTGCCAGCAGTTTCTCTGGGAAGAGGGCCGGGGAGCTGTTTTTT. Translating it yields CASSFSGKRAGELFF.

This chain links TRBV27 with TRBJ2-7, with 12 bases that match TRBD1. Germline CDR1 and CDR2: MNHEY and SMNVEV (reference sequence). The V segment lost 6 bases and the J segment 8 bases; nucleotides outside the gene matches: 11. The CDR3 runs to 15 residues. The CDR3 loop is CASSEYRDRGLQQYF. The CDR3, as DNA: TGTGCCAGCAGCGAGTACCGGGACAGGGGGCTACAGCAGTACTTC.

The rearrangement links TRBV29-1 to TRBJ1-2; 7 bases are shared with TRBD1. Germline V lookup: CDR1 SQVTM, CDR2 ANQGSEA. V lost 6 bases and J lost 4; bases outside the gene matches: 8. CDR3 length: 13 amino acids. CDR3 coding DNA: TGCAGCGTCGGACAGGTTCTCTCCTATGGCTACACCTTC. Encoded protein: CSVGQVLSYGYTF.

This clone was found once. The chain carries TRBV21-1 and TRBJ2-3; TRBD1 was called by the table and not checked on the DNA. TRBV21-1 is listed as a pseudogene. CDR3 length: 14 residues. The CDR3 spells CASSRDSHTDTQYF. CDR3 DNA sequence: TGTGCCAGCAGCCGGGACAGCCACACAGATACGCAGTATTTT.

The V and J genes are TRBV27 and TRBJ2-3; D might be TRBD2 (5 bases). The CDR3 has 14 amino acids. V was pared by 6 bases and J by 5 bases, with 15 bases between. CDR1 MNHEY and CDR2 SMNVEV come from the germline V gene (reference sequence). The CDR3 region is CASSELGGGDTQYF. The DNA for the CDR3 is TGTGCCAGCAGCGAACTAGGAGGAGGAGATACGCAGTATTTT.

The chain employs TRBV4-2 and TRBJ1-2, with 11 bases lining up with TRBD1. Germline V gives CDR1 LGHNA, CDR2 YNFKEQ. J was trimmed by 8 bases and V by 4 bases; bases with no gene match: 9. CDR3 length: 15 residues. This chain's CDR3 is CASSRRDRGEEGYTF. Here the CDR3 DNA reads TGTGCCAGCAGCCGCCGGGACAGGGGGGAGGAGGGCTACACCTTC.

The V gene is TRBV13, the J gene TRBJ1-1; D is uncertain. The germline CDR1 and CDR2 sequences are PRHDT and FYEKMQ (reference sequence). The V end was cut by 5 bases, the J end by 4 bases, with 11 bases between. This CDR3 comprises 13 residues. CDR3 region: CASSPTGSTEAFF. The DNA for the CDR3 is TGTGCCAGCAGCCCCACCGGGAGCACTGAAGCTTTCTTT.

J is TRBJ2-3 and V is TRBV29-1, with D perhaps TRBD2 (6 bases). The germline gives CDR1 SQVTM, CDR2 ANQGSEA. The CDR3 is made up of 16 amino acids. Deletions cut 0 bases from V and 0 bases from J, with 13 bases between. CDR3 sequence reads: CSVEDLEGWSTDTQYF. As DNA, the CDR3 is TGCAGCGTTGAAGATCTGGAGGGCTGGAGCACAGATACGCAGTATTTT.